The present T cell receptor beta chain was sequenced within a study of blood T cell repertoires in COVID-19. About the study: From T cells, B-cell-depleted T cells, or PBMCs came the material, which was cDNA or gDNA.

Produced via immunoSEQ multiplex PCR; TCRdb's table is partial and in-frame only. Of about 42,000 clones listed, 65% to 85% are singletons. With 0 bases removed from V and 4 bases from J, the gap between germline ends came to 7 bases. Per the germline V gene, CDR1 is MGHRA and CDR2 is YSYEKL. The CDR3 covers 14 residues. V and J are TRBV4-1 and TRBJ2-1, with D possibly TRBD1 on 5 matching bases. Sequenced material: peripheral blood. This clonotype was obtained from a woman older than 75 with acute or convalescent COVID-19. For the CDR3, the DNA is TGCGCCAGCAGCCAAGATAGGGGATACAATGAGCAGTTCTTC. Translation: CASSQDRGYNEQFF.